The source of this TCR beta chain is a study of blood T cell repertoires in COVID-19. Study context: COVID-19 samples collected from the United States, Italy and Spain covered acute and convalescent phases.

Profiled with immunoSEQ multiplex PCR; TCRdb holds only in-frame clones, not every one. The sample consists of 120,000 or so clones, less than 75% of them appearing once. Germline CDR1 is SNHLY and CDR2 is FYNNEI. The J segment lost 7 bases and the V segment lost 0 bases, leaving 6 bases of the junction unmatched. The CDR3 contains 16 residues. The specimen sequenced was peripheral blood. The V call is TRBV2, the J call TRBJ1-4; 9 bases fit TRBD1. This receptor was taken from a human donor with acute or convalescent COVID-19. The donor label of this sample is uncertain. CDR3 region: CASSEAQRDRAEKLFF. The CDR3 DNA follows: TGTGCCAGCAGTGAAGCGCAACGGGACAGGGCTGAAAAACTGTTTTTT.